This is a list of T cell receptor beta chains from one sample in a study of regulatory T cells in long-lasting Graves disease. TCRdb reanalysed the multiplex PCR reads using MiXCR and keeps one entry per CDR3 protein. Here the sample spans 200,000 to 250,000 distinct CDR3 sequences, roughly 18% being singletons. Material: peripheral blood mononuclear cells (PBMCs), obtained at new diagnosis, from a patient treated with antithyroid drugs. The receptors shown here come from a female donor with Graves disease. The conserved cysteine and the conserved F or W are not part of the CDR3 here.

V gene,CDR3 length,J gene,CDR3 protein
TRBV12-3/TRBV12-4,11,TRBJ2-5,ASRGNRKETQY
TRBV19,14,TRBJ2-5,ASSSSPGQGIGTQH
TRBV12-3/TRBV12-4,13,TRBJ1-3,ASSIRGDSGNTIY
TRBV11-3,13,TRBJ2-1,ASSRLAGAGNEQF
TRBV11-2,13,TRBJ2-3,ASSLVGGNTDTQY
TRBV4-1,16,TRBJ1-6,ASSQGGAGSSYNSPLH
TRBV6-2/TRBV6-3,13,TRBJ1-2,ASSYGQWPNYGYT
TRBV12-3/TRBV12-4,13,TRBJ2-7,ASRKPGGPWGEQY
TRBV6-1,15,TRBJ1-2,ASSAERTARGRNGYT
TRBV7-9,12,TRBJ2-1,ASSLQGISNEQF
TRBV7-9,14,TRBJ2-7,ASSPPGLAGGVEQY
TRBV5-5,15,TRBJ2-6,ASGASGRDSGANVLT
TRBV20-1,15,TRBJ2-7,SASGASPSRGLVEQY
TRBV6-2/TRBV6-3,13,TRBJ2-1,ASSYTSSGNWRQF
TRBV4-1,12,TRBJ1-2,ASSHPLTLWGYT
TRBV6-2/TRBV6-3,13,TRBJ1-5,ASSVTGWDNQPQH
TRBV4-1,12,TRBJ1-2,ASSQVSGQGGYT
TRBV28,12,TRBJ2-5,ASSSTGPLETQY
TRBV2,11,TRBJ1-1,ASGTGWDTEAF
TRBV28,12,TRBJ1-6,ASSPVANNSPLH
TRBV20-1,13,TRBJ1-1,SARDPSAGGTEAF
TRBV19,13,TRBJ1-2,ASTDTGQLNYGYT
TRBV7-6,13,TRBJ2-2,ASSWTGPNTGELF
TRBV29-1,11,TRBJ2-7,SVGSVGAGEQY
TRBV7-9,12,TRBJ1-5,ASSLGGRHQPQH
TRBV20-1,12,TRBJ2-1,SAILAGAGGEQF
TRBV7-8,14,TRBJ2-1,ASSLFAGVIYNEQF
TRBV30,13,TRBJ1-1,AWSVLGTGTTEAF
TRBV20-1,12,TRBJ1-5,SARDPTGNQPQH